The clone carrying this T cell receptor beta chain was detected ten times or more. Germline CDR1 SEHNR, CDR2 FQNEAQ (reference sequence). The junction had 6 bases not matched to a gene; V was cut back by 5 bases and J by 7 bases. This CDR3 comprises 13 residues. Time point defined: pre-sensitization, week 0. Treatment given: therapeutic diphenylcyclopropenone sensitization with weekly scalp DPC. The source of the sample is a study of human T cells and chemical hapten exposure. MiXCR was run by TCRdb on the RACE reads, yielding one entry per CDR3 protein. The sample lists around 350,000 distinct CDR3 sequences, around 5.5% occurring once.

This TCR came from a woman between 18 and 30 years old with alopecia areata. Some clones in this sample may be carry-over from other donors' samples. The sequences come from whole blood, collected in connection with sensitization to the hapten diphenylcyclopropenone (DPC). This chain joins TRBV7-9 and TRBJ1-1; TRBD1 matches at 8 bases. The DNA of the CDR3 is TGTGCCAGCAGCCCTCAGGGGGCGGGTGAAGCTTTCTTT. Encoded protein: CASSPQGAGEAFF. Looking up the rest from reference TRBV7-9 and TRBJ1-1 gives the full variable domain: DTGVSQNPRHKITKRGQNVTFRCDPISEHNRLYWYRQTLGQGPEFLTYFQNEAQLEKSRLLSDRFSAERPKGSFSTLEIQRTEQGDSAMYLCASSPQGAGEAFFGQGTRLTVV.